This T cell receptor (beta chain) was documented in a study of cytomegalovirus exposure and HLA in healthy donors. Study results and limitations: According to an earlier analysis, most TCR beta V segments yielded productive rearrangements about 87% or about 30% of the time. The investigators catalogued 180 or so TCR beta chains as cytomegalovirus-associated.

Researchers ran the PCR with 60 Vbeta and 13 Jbeta primers. This table comes from immunoSEQ multiplex PCR, and its TCRdb copy is limited to in-frame clones, with some not included. This sample has over 150,000 clones, with roughly 80% found just once. With regard to this clone: Antigen: not known.

Sequenced sample: PBMCs. The sequence was collected from a woman aged 25 to 39 in good health and CMV-seronegative.

The CDR3 coding sequence is TGTGCCAGCAGCTTAGCGGGGGGGCCCACAGATACGCAGTATTTT. Translating gives CASSLAGGPTDTQYF. The rearrangement links TRBV11-2 to TRBJ2-3; TRBD2 matches at 8 bases. CDR1 and CDR2 from the germline V gene are SGHAT and FQNNGV. The V segment lost 1 base and the J segment 2 bases; nucleotides outside the gene matches: 2. The length of the CDR3 is 15 residues.